This T cell receptor beta chain appears in the sequencing data of a study of monozygotic twins with inflammatory bowel disease. Overall study findings and caveats: Treatment differences in immunosuppression may have added variability to the repertoires of patients. Whereas healthy co-twins had higher TCRbeta diversity (inverse Simpson), IBD patients had lower diversity.

The CDR3 loop spans 15 amino acids. From germline, CDR1 is SGHNT and CDR2 YYREEE (reference sequence). In the case of this clonotype: Antigen unknown.

TCRdb derives one entry per CDR3 protein from the 5' RACE reads, leaving out DNA. The table counts approximately 300,000 distinct CDR3 sequences; about 5% lies in the top ten. The rearrangement joins TRBV5-4 to TRBJ2-5; TCRdb's D call of TRBD1 is untestable without DNA. Sequencing used blood. This receptor was obtained from a human donor with ulcerative colitis or Crohn's disease, or a healthy co-twin of an affected twin (not recorded which). The CDR3 region is CASSLKTGAPETQYF. Based on the CDR3 plus reference TRBV5-4 and TRBJ2-5, the full variable domain is ETGVTQSPTHLIKTRGQQVTLRCSSQSGHNTVSWYQQALGQGPQFIFQYYREEENGRGNFPPRFSGLQFPNYSSELNVNALELDDSALYLCASSLKTGAPETQYFGPGTRLLVL.